This passage covers 18 T cell receptor beta chains from one sample sequenced in a study of CD8 T cells in Susac syndrome. Random hexamers primed reverse transcription of about 0.45 to 1 ug RNA. Each CDR3 protein is one row after TCRdb ran MiXCR on the immunoSEQ multiplex PCR reads. Of some 140,000 distinct CDR3 sequences in the sample, approximately 95% were seen once. Sequencing was performed on CD8+ T cells from PBMCs. These receptors came from a human donor with Susac syndrome.

CDR3 region: CATSGTSGNEQFF. In nucleotides, the CDR3 is TGTGCCACCAGCGGCACGAGTGGGAATGAGCAGTTCTTC. The chain uses TRBV15 and TRBJ2-1; no firm D call. Germline loops: CDR1 LNHNV, CDR2 YYDKDF (reference sequence). This CDR3 is built from 13 residues. Trimming removed 5 bases at V and 7 bases at J, with 12 bases between.

V gene TRBV27 combines with J gene TRBJ2-1, with D perhaps matching TRBD1 (5 bases). V lost 7 bases to trimming and J lost 7 bases, with 17 bases between them. Germline CDR1 MNHEY, CDR2 SMNVEV (reference sequence). This CDR3 contains 14 residues. The CDR3 spells CASTLRQGANEQFF. The CDR3 DNA follows: TGTGCCAGCACCCTCCGCCAAGGGGCAAATGAGCAGTTCTTC.

The rearrangement links TRBV29-1 to TRBJ1-2, with D perhaps matching TRBD1 (5 bases). The V gene's germline CDR1 is SQVTM and CDR2 ANQGSEA. V was clipped by 2 bases and J by 4 bases, with 11 bases between them. This CDR3 is built from 13 residues. CDR3 amino acids: CSVEPGTPYGYTF. Written as DNA, the CDR3 is TGCAGCGTTGAACCCGGGACCCCCTATGGCTACACCTTC.

The chain links TRBV4-2 to TRBJ2-7, with 7 bases that match TRBD2. V was clipped by 1 base and J by 3 bases; unmatched bases: 3. Germline assignment: CDR1 LGHNA and CDR2 YNFKEQ. This CDR3 spans 14 amino acids. This CDR3 reads CASSQGSGDYEQYF. The CDR3 coding sequence is TGTGCCAGCAGCCAAGGAAGCGGGGACTACGAGCAGTACTTC.

This chain links TRBV20-1 with TRBJ2-7; 8 bases fit TRBD1. Germline lookup yields CDR1 DFQATT and CDR2 SNEGSKA (reference sequence). This CDR3 has 13 residues. V lost 0 bases to trimming and J lost 2 bases; unmatched junction nucleotides: 0. CDR3 protein: CSARETGAYEQYF. As DNA, the CDR3 is TGCAGTGCTAGAGAGACAGGGGCCTACGAGCAGTACTTC.

This clonotype was recorded once. The J gene is TRBJ2-7, the V gene TRBV29-1; possibly TRBD1 for D (5 bases). The CDR3 has 11 residues. Looked up from germline, CDR1 is SQVTM and CDR2 is ANQGSEA. The CDR3 loop reads CKSGRSYEQYF. The DNA for the CDR3 is TGCAAATCAGGGCGGAGCTACGAGCAGTACTTC.

The chain employs TRBV29-1 and TRBJ2-3; 12 nucleotides line up with TRBD2. The trim removed 4 bases at V and 3 bases at J, leaving 8 bases unmatched. The V gene's germline CDR1 is SQVTM and CDR2 ANQGSEA. The length of the CDR3 is 16 residues. The CDR3 bases are TGCAGCGTTGTAGGACTAGCGGGATCAAGGACAGATACGCAGTATTTT. It translates to CSVVGLAGSRTDTQYF.

The chain links TRBV12-3 or TRBV12-4 to TRBJ2-5; 7 nucleotides agree with TRBD1. The CDR3 spans 14 residues. The V and J ends lost 1 base and 3 bases, in that order; junction bases with no gene match: 2. The CDR3 DNA is TGTGCCAGCAGTTTAGGGGGACAGAAAGAGACCCAGTACTTC. Amino acids: CASSLGGQKETQYF.

This rearrangement joins TRBV11-2 to TRBJ2-7; no definite D call. CDR1 SGHAT and CDR2 FQNNGV come from the germline V gene. CDR3 length: 13 amino acids. Trimming stripped 5 bases from V and 3 bases from J, with 11 bases between. CDR3 amino acids: CASSDIRFYEQYF. Here the CDR3 DNA reads TGTGCCAGCAGCGACATACGGTTCTACGAGCAGTACTTC.

The rearrangement uses TRBV7-9 and TRBJ1-4, with a possible D match to TRBD1 (5 bases). The CDR3 is 16 amino acids. Germline-derived CDR1 and CDR2 are SEHNR and FQNEAQ (reference sequence). Trimming left V 5 bases short and J 5 bases short, with 18 bases between. The CDR3 loop reads CASSAIPGRTNEKLFF. The DNA for the CDR3 is TGTGCCAGCAGCGCAATCCCGGGACGGACAAATGAAAAACTGTTTTTT.

The genes are TRBV19 and TRBJ2-7, with D uncertain. The CDR3 runs to 13 residues. Looked up from germline, CDR1 is LNHDA and CDR2 is SQIVND (reference sequence). The germline V and J ends were trimmed by 5 bases and 3 bases, with 11 bases remaining between them. The CDR3 bases are TGTGCCAGTAGTTTGTTCGATAACTACGAGCAGTACTTC. Translated, it gives CASSLFDNYEQYF. The full variable domain, its missing parts supplied by reference TRBV19 and TRBJ2-7, is DGGITQSPKYLFRKEGQNVTLSCEQNLNHDAMYWYRQDPGQGLRLIYYSQIVNDFQKGDIAEGYSVSREKKESFPLTVTSAQKNPTAFYLCASSLFDNYEQYFGPGTRLTVT.

This clonotype has just a few counts. The CDR3 DNA sequence: TGCAGTGCTAGAGCCGAGAGCTCCTACGAGCAGTACTTC. This gives the protein CSARAESSYEQYF. The chain couples TRBV20-1 to TRBJ2-7; no firm D call. Germline V gives CDR1 DFQATT, CDR2 SNEGSKA (reference sequence). Trimming left V 1 base short and J 0 bases short, with 7 bases between. The CDR3 sequence is 13 residues long.

V and J are TRBV27 and TRBJ1-5, with unresolved D. CDR1 and CDR2 (germline): MNHEY, SMNVEV (reference sequence). The CDR3 contains 14 residues. V lost 6 bases, J lost 2 bases, and 11 bases lay in between. CDR3 bases: TGTGCCAGCAGCCTACCGGGAGGCAATCAGCCCCAGCATTTT. Translating gives CASSLPGGNQPQHF.

The J gene is TRBJ2-4, the V gene TRBV28; D is perhaps TRBD1 or TRBD2 (5 bases each). Germline CDR1 MDHEN, CDR2 SYDVKM. The CDR3 extends over 15 amino acids. Trimming took off 9 bases at V and 5 bases at J, with 20 bases between the two ends. The CDR3 sequence: CASCEGLNLENIQYF. Written as DNA, the CDR3 is TGTGCCAGTTGCGAGGGGCTCAATCTGGAAAACATTCAGTACTTC.

The chain couples TRBV5-6 to TRBJ1-5; 7 positions match TRBD1. Trimming took 4 bases from V and 3 from J; bases not matched to a gene: 4. The length of the CDR3 is 14 residues. CDR1 and CDR2 from the germline V gene are SGHDT and YYEEEE. The CDR3 DNA follows: TGTGCCAGCAGCAGCGGGACAGTCAATCAGCCCCAGCATTTT. As protein: CASSSGTVNQPQHF.

The chain recombines TRBV4-1 with TRBJ2-7; 8 nucleotides align to TRBD2. This CDR3 has 15 residues. Germline values: CDR1 MGHRA, CDR2 YSYEKL. The V segment lost 2 bases and the J segment 3 bases; nucleotides outside the gene matches: 6. CDR3 nucleotides: TGCGCCAGCAGCCAACAAGGACTAGCCAACTACGAGCAGTACTTC. It specifies CASSQQGLANYEQYF.

The rearrangement uses TRBV3-1 and TRBJ2-5, with D hard to call. This CDR3 is 16 amino acids long. Trimming shortened V by 0 bases and J by 1 base, and 12 bases separated the two germline ends. Germline CDR1 is LGHDT and CDR2 is YNNKEL (reference sequence). The CDR3 nucleotides are TGTGCCAGCAGCCAAGATTGGCGGCTGGCCCAAGAGACCCAGTACTTC. As protein: CASSQDWRLAQETQYF.

V usage is TRBV20-1 and J usage is TRBJ1-1; no reliable D call. The CDR3 is 16 amino acids. Per germline, CDR1 DFQATT and CDR2 SNEGSKA (reference sequence). The V end was cut by 0 bases, the J end by 0 bases, with 14 bases between. The DNA of the CDR3 is TGCAGTGCTAGAGAGGGGAGTTGGTACCTGAACACTGAAGCTTTCTTT. This translates into CSAREGSWYLNTEAFF.